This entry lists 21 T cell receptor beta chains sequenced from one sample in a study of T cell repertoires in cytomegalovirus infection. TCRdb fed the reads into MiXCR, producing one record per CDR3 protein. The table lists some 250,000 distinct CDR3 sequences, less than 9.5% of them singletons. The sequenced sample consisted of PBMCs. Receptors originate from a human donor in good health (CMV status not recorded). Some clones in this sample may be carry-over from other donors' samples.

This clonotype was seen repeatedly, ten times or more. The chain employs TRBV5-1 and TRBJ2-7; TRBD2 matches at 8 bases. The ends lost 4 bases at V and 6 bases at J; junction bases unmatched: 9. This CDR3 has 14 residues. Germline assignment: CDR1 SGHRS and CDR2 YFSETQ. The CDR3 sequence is CASSPGGRIVEQYF. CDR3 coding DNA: TGCGCCAGCAGCCCGGGGGGGAGGATCGTCGAGCAGTACTTC.

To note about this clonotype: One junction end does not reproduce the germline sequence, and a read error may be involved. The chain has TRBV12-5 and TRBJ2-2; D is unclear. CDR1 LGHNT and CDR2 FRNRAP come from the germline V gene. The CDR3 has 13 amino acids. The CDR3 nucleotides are TGTGCTAGAGGTTTCTCAAACACCGGGGAGCTGTTTTTT. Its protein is CARGFSNTGELFF.

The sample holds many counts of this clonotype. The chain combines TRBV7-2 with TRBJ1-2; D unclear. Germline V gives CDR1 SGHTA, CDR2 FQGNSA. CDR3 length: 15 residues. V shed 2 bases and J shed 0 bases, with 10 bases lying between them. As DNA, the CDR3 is TGTGCCAGCAGCTTACGCCAGGTTTCTAACTATGGCTACACCTTC. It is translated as CASSLRQVSNYGYTF.

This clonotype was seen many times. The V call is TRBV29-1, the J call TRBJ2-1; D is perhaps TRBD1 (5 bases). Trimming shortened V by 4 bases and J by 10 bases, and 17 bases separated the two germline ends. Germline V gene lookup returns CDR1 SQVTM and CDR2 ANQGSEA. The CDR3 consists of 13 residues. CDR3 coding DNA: TGCAGCGTTGGTTTCACAGGAACCCAAGAGCAGTTCTTC. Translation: CSVGFTGTQEQFF.

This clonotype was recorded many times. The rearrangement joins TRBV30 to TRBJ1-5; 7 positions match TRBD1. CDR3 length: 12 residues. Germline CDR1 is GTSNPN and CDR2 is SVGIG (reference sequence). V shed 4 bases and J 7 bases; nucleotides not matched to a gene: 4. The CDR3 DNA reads TGTGCCTGGAAGACAGGGTCGCAGCCCCAGCATTTT. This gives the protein CAWKTGSQPQHF.

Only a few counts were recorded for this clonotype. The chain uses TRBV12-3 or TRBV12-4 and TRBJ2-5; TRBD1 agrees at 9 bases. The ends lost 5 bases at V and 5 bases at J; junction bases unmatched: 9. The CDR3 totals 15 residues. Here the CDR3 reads CASSPNRGRVETQYF. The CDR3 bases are TGTGCCAGCAGTCCTAACAGGGGGCGCGTGGAGACCCAGTACTTC.

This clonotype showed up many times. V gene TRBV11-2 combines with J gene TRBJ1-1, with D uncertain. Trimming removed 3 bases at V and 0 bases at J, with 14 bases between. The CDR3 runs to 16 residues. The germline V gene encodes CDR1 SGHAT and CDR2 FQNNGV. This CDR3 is CASSLYSHSLNTEAFF. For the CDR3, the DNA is TGTGCCAGCAGCTTGTACAGTCACAGTCTGAACACTGAAGCTTTCTTT. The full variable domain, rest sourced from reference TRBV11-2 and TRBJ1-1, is EAGVAQSPRYKIIEKRQSVAFWCNPISGHATLYWYQQILGQGPKLLIQFQNNGVVDDSQLPKDRFSAERLKGVDSTLKIQPAKLEDSAVYLCASSLYSHSLNTEAFFGQGTRLTVV.

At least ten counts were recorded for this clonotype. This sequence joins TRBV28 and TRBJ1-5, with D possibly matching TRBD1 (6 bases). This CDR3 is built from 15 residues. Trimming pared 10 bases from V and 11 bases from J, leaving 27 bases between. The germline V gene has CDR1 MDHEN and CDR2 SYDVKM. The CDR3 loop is CATQKGDTGGESQHF. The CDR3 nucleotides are TGTGCCACCCAGAAGGGGGACACCGGGGGGGAGTCCCAGCATTTT.

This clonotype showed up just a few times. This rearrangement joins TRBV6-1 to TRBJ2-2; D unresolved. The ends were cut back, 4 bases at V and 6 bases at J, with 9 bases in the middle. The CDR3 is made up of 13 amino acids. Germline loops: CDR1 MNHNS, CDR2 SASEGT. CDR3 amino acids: CASSAIQAGELFF. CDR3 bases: TGTGCCAGCAGTGCCATTCAAGCCGGGGAGCTGTTTTTT.

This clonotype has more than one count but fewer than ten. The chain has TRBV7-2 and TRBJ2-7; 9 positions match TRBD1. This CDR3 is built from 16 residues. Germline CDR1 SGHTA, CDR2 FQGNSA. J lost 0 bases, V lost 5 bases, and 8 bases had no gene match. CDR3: CASSPQGQGISYEQYF. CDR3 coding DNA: TGTGCCAGCAGCCCCCAGGGACAGGGAATCTCCTACGAGCAGTACTTC.

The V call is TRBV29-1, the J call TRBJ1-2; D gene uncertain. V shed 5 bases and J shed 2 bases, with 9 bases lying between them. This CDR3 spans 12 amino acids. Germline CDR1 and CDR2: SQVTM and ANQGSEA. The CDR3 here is CSVSGPNYGYTF. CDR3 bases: TGCAGCGTTAGCGGACCAAACTATGGCTACACCTTC.

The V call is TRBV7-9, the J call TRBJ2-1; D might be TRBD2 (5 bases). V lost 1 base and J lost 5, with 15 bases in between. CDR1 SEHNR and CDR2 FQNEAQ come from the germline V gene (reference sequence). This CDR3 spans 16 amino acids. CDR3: CASSLDKRLTNNEQFF. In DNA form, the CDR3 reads TGTGCCAGCAGCTTAGATAAGCGACTAACTAACAATGAGCAGTTCTTC.

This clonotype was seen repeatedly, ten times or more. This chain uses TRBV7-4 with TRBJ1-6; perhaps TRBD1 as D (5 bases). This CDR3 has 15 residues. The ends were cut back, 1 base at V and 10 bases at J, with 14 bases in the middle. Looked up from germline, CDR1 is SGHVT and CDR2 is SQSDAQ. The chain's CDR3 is CASSLGGGSGSPLHF. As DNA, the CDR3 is TGTGCCAGCAGCTTAGGTGGGGGGTCGGGGTCACCCCTCCACTTT.

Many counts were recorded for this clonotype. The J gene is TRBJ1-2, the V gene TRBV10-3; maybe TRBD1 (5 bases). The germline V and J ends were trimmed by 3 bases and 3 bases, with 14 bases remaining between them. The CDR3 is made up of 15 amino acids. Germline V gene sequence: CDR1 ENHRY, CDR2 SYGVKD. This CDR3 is CAISDPGTEDYGYTF. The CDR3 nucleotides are TGTGCCATCAGTGACCCTGGGACCGAGGACTATGGCTACACCTTC.

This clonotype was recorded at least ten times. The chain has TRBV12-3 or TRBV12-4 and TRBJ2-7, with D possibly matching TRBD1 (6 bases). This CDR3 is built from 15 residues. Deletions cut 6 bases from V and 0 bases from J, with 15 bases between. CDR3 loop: CASSLRGVSSYEQYF. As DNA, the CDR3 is TGTGCCAGCAGCCTCAGGGGCGTAAGCTCCTACGAGCAGTACTTC.

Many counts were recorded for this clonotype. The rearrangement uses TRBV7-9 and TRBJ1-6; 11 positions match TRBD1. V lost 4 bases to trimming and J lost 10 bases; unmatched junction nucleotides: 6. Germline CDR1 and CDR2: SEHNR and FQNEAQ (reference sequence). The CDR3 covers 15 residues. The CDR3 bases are TGTGCCAGCAGCTCCACCGGGACAGGGGGATCACCCCTCCACTTT. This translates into CASSSTGTGGSPLHF.

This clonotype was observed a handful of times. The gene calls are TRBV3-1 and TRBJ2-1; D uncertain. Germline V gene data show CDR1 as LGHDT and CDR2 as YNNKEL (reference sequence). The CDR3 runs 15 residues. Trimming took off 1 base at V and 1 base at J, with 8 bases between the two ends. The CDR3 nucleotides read TGTGCCAGCAGCCAAGCGGCCTCTTCCTACAATGAGCAGTTCTTC. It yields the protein CASSQAASSYNEQFF.

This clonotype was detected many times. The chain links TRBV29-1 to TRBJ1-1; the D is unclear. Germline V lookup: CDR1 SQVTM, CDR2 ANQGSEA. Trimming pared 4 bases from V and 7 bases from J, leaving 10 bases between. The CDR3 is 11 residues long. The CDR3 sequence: CSVVKVVEAFF. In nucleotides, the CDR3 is TGCAGCGTTGTTAAGGTTGTTGAAGCTTTCTTT.

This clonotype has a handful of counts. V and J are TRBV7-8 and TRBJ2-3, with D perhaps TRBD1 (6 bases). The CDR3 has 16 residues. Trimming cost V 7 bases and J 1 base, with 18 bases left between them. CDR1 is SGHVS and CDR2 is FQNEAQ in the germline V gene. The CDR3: CASTRGGKGGTDTQYF. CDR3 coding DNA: TGTGCCAGCACCCGAGGGGGAAAAGGGGGCACAGATACGCAGTATTTT.

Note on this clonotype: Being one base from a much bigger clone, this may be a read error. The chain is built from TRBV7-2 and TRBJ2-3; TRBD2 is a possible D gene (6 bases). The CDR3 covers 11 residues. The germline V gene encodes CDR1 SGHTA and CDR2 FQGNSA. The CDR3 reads CANSSLATQYF. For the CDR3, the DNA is TGTGCCAACAGCTCACTAGCAACGCAGTATTTT.

The CDR3 protein is CASSLGTGKNTEAFF. The CDR3 DNA reads as TGTGCCAGCAGTTTAGGGACCGGGAAAAACACTGAAGCTTTCTTT. This chain connects TRBV12-3 or TRBV12-4 to TRBJ1-1; no clear D gene. The CDR3 contains 15 residues. Trimming took off 1 base at V and 2 bases at J, with 11 bases between the two ends.